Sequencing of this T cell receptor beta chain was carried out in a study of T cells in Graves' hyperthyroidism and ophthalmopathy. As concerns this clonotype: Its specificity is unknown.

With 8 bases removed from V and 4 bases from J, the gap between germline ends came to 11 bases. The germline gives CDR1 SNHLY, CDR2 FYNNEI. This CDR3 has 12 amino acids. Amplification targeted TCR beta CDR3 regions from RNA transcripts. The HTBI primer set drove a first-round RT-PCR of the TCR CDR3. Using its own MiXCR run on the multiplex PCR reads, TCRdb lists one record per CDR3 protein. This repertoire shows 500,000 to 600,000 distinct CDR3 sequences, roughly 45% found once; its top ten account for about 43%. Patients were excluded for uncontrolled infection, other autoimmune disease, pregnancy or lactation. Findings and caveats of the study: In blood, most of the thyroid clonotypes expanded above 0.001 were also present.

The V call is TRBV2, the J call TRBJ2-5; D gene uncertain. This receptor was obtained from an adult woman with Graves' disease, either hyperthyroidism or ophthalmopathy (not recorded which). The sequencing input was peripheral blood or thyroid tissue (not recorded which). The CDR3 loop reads CASLRVRETQYF. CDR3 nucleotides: TGTGCCAGCCTCCGGGTCCGAGAGACCCAGTACTTC.